This T cell receptor beta chain was captured by sequencing in a study of regulatory T cells in long-lasting Graves disease. Germline values: CDR1 ENHRY, CDR2 SYGVKD. Trimming shortened V by 2 bases and J by 7 bases, and 8 bases separated the two germline ends. The CDR3 has 13 amino acids. Time point denoted: persistent/refractory GD, antithyroid drugs over 5 years with positive TRAb. Researchers made the TCR library from RNA that was extracted from PBMCs. In building TCR beta libraries, iRepertoire HTBI primers were used together with Arm-PCR of CDR3 regions. Per the original data handling: Identification across samples found 60 to 75 TRBV and around 15 TRBJ segments. TCRdb re-derived calls from the multiplex PCR reads in MiXCR, one entry per CDR3 protein. None of the V and J calls come from the authors' own analysis; TCRdb made them. The sample includes roughly 300,000 distinct CDR3 sequences, around 20% of them seen just once.

There are many counts of this clonotype. Its antigen is not known. General study results and limits: Persistent disease showed a preference for TRBV28, TRBJ1-2 and TRBJ2-5.

The clonotype comes from a female donor with Graves disease. Sequences were derived from peripheral blood mononuclear cells (PBMCs), sampled when the disease was refractory, from a patient treated with antithyroid drugs. The chain links TRBV10-3 to TRBJ1-4; no clear D gene. Written as DNA, the CDR3 is TGTGCCATCAGTGAGGCATCGGGTGAAAAACTGTTTTTT. Its protein product is CAISEASGEKLFF.